This entry features one TCR beta chain sequence. Its specificity is unknown. The V end lost 0 bases, the J end lost 2 bases, and 9 bases lay between the germline ends. This CDR3 has 15 amino acids. The V gene's germline CDR1 is SGHDT and CDR2 YYEEEE. The data were obtained in a study of T-cell memory formation after mild COVID-19. Background on the study: Across donors, TCR clusters were largely donor specific. Study results and limitations: Contracting clones, day 15 to 85, had balanced CD4/CD8, and later expanders favored CD4+. Pre-infection memory contained some responding clones, which suggested that cross-reactive memory had joined.

TCRdb re-called the 5' RACE reads with MiXCR, one entry per CDR3 protein. The data contain hundreds of thousands of distinct CDR3 sequences, 15% to 20% of them singletons. This receptor was identified in a man younger than 35 who had mild COVID-19 (a few samples of this study predate the infection). Cell type and time point are not known. Sequencing was performed on PBMCs or a T cell subset sorted from them (not recorded which). This chain links TRBV5-6 with TRBJ1-5; D uncertain. CDR3 amino acids: CASSLGWDGNQPQHF. CDR3 bases: TGTGCCAGCAGCTTGGGTTGGGATGGCAATCAGCCCCAGCATTTT.